This T cell receptor beta chain was observed in a study of identical twins. The study, taken as a whole, reports: With monozygotic twins, out-of-frame TCR alpha sharing exceeded what models estimated. Zero-insertion analyses were open to partial confounding by invariant MAIT and iNKT cells.

This CDR3 comprises 13 residues. In germline, CDR1 is SSHAT, CDR2 FNYEAQ (reference sequence). TCRdb itself ran the 5' RACE reads through MiXCR, one entry per CDR3 protein. Altogether 450,000 to 500,000 distinct CDR3 sequences are present, around an eighth being singletons, with the ten largest covering more than 0.8%. About this clonotype: Its antigen is not known. At one end, the junction sequence differs from germline, possibly due to a read error.

These data are also associated with another study on yellow fever vaccine responses in identical twins.

This chain uses TRBV7-7 with TRBJ2-5; TRBD2 might be the D (6 bases). The sequence was obtained from a woman aged 18-35 years in good health. Sequenced sample: CD4+ T cells sorted from blood. For the CDR3, the DNA is TGTGCTAGCAGCTTAGCGGAGGAAGAGACCCAGTACTTC. Translating it yields CASSLAEEETQYF. Full variable domain (rest looked up from reference TRBV7-7 and TRBJ2-5): GAGVSQSPRYKVTKRGQDVTLRCDPISSHATLYWYQQALGQGPEFLTYFNYEAQPDKSGLPSDRFSAERPEGSISTLTIQRTEQRDSAMYRCASSLAEEETQYFGPGTRLLVL.